What follows are 32 T cell receptor beta chains derived from one specimen sequenced in a study of shared clonotypes between healthy human individuals. CD8 cells classed as naive were CD45RO-negative and positively selected for CCR7, excluding terminally differentiated effector memory CD45RA+ cells. TCRdb's copy holds only in-frame clones and misses some; the assay was immunoSEQ multiplex PCR. Among 1.5 million to 2.5 million clones, approximately 94% were seen once, and the ten largest hold 1% to 1.5%. Sequencing was done on a sample of naive CD8+ T cells sorted from blood. All receptors come from a man aged 18 to 30 in good health.

The chain has TRBV6-1 and TRBJ2-6; no reliable D call. V was clipped by 0 bases and J by 0 bases, with 6 bases between them. CDR3 length: 16 amino acids. Germline assignment: CDR1 MNHNS and CDR2 SASEGT. CDR3 amino acids: CASSEAHSSGANVLTF. The CDR3 DNA is TGTGCCAGCAGTGAAGCGCATAGCTCTGGGGCCAACGTCCTGACTTTC.

The chain recombines TRBV5-1 with TRBJ2-7; D possibly uses TRBD1 or TRBD2 (5 bases each). This CDR3 contains 14 residues. V was clipped by 4 bases and J by 3 bases, with 14 bases between them. Germline V gives CDR1 SGHRS, CDR2 YFSETQ. CDR3 DNA: TGCGCCAGCAGCCCTAGGGGAGCCTACTACGAGCAGTACTTC. This codes for CASSPRGAYYEQYF.

As concerns this clone: This sample includes further DNA sequences coding for the same CDR3. The V gene is TRBV27, the J gene TRBJ1-1, with 7 bases aligning to TRBD1. CDR3 length: 13 amino acids. CDR1 is MNHEY, CDR2 SMNVEV, per germline (reference sequence). Germline trimming cut 6 bases from V and 5 bases from J; bases unmatched to any gene: 6. DNA of the CDR3: TGTGCCAGCAGCACAGGGGCAGGGACTGAAGCTTTCTTT. Amino acid sequence: CASSTGAGTEAFF.

To note about this clone: The same CDR3 can be traced to other DNA sequences in this sample. This CDR3 reads CASSQGTGELFF. Written as DNA, the CDR3 is TGCGCCAGCAGCCAAGGGACCGGGGAGCTGTTTTTT. The rearrangement uses TRBV4-1 and TRBJ2-2; D is uncertain. Deletions cut 1 base from V and 5 bases from J, with 2 bases between. CDR3 size: 12 residues. The V gene's germline CDR1 is MGHRA and CDR2 YSYEKL.

J is TRBJ2-7 and V is TRBV11-2; the match to TRBD2 covers 10 bases. V shed 1 base and J 3 bases; nucleotides not matched to a gene: 3. The CDR3 has 15 residues. Germline values: CDR1 SGHAT, CDR2 FQNNGV. The CDR3 nucleotides read TGTGCCAGCAGCTTAGCATCTAGCGGGAGCTACGAGCAGTACTTC. This sequence encodes CASSLASSGSYEQYF. Based on the CDR3 plus reference TRBV11-2 and TRBJ2-7, the full variable domain is EAGVAQSPRYKIIEKRQSVAFWCNPISGHATLYWYQQILGQGPKLLIQFQNNGVVDDSQLPKDRFSAERLKGVDSTLKIQPAKLEDSAVYLCASSLASSGSYEQYFGPGTRLTVT.

The chain links TRBV27 to TRBJ2-7; tentatively, D is TRBD1 or TRBD2 (7 bases each). V shed 6 bases and J shed 0 bases, with 12 bases lying between them. CDR1 and CDR2 from the germline V gene are MNHEY and SMNVEV (reference sequence). The CDR3 is 14 amino acids. CDR3 residues: CASRPGGGSYEQYF. The CDR3 DNA is TGTGCCAGCAGACCAGGGGGGGGCTCCTACGAGCAGTACTTC.

This rearrangement joins TRBV4-1 to TRBJ2-7; weak D call: TRBD1 (5 bases). This CDR3 is 16 amino acids long. Germline CDR1 is MGHRA and CDR2 is YSYEKL. V lost 2 bases, J lost 2 bases, and 16 bases lay in between. The CDR3 loop reads CASSQWTQQDPYEQYF. The CDR3 nucleotides read TGCGCCAGCAGCCAATGGACCCAACAGGACCCCTACGAGCAGTACTTC.

J is TRBJ2-7 and V is TRBV9, with 7 nucleotides matching TRBD2. J lost 0 bases, V lost 3 bases, and 3 bases had no gene match. There are 14 residues in the CDR3. Germline values: CDR1 SGDLS, CDR2 YYNGEE. CDR3 sequence (DNA): TGTGCCAGCAGCGGCGGGACTAACTCCTACGAGCAGTACTTC. Its translation is CASSGGTNSYEQYF.

The gene calls are TRBV28 and TRBJ2-5; D not certain. V was clipped by 3 bases and J by 4 bases, with 12 bases between them. Germline V gives CDR1 MDHEN, CDR2 SYDVKM. The CDR3 runs 14 residues. The CDR3 nucleotides read TGTGCCAGCAGTTTTACCACTAACTTAGAGACCCAGTACTTC. It is translated as CASSFTTNLETQYF.

A word on this clone: Other DNA sequences in the sample encode the same CDR3. The chain recombines TRBV7-9 with TRBJ2-3; D is uncertain. The CDR3 length is 13 residues. V was pared by 0 bases and J by 2 bases, with 3 bases between. CDR1 is SEHNR and CDR2 is FQNEAQ in the germline V gene (reference sequence). The CDR3 nucleotides are TGTGCCAGCAGCTTAGCTTACACAGATACGCAGTATTTT. It yields the protein CASSLAYTDTQYF.

The chain recombines TRBV27 with TRBJ2-1; 11 bases align to TRBD2. The CDR3 consists of 14 residues. Looked up from germline, CDR1 is MNHEY and CDR2 is SMNVEV (reference sequence). Trimming removed 6 bases from V and 7 bases from J; junction bases left unmatched: 5. The CDR3 is CASSTSGGFNEQFF. The CDR3 DNA follows: TGTGCCAGCAGCACTAGCGGGGGTTTTAATGAGCAGTTCTTC.

The J gene is TRBJ2-7, the V gene TRBV14; a weak D match, TRBD2 (6 bases). The CDR3 contains 16 residues. V was pared by 4 bases and J by 3 bases, with 19 bases between. Germline V gene lookup returns CDR1 SGHDN and CDR2 FVKESK. CDR3 DNA sequence: TGTGCCAGCAGCCCCCCCAGGGAGACTAGTTTCTACGAGCAGTACTTC. Its translation is CASSPPRETSFYEQYF. Full variable domain (remainder filled in from reference TRBV14 and TRBJ2-7): EAGVTQFPSHSVIEKGQTVTLRCDPISGHDNLYWYRRVMGKEIKFLLHFVKESKQDESGMPNNRFLAERTGGTYSTLKVQPAELEDSGVYFCASSPPRETSFYEQYFGPGTRLTVT.

Worth noting for this clone: The same CDR3 is also encoded by other DNA sequences in this sample. The rearrangement links TRBV19 to TRBJ2-7; D gene unclear. The V and J ends lost 3 bases and 2 bases respectively, with 5 bases between them. This CDR3 has 12 amino acids. The germline CDR1 and CDR2 sequences are LNHDA and SQIVND (reference sequence). CDR3 nucleotides: TGTGCCAGTAGTATCGGACCCTACGAGCAGTACTTC. It is translated as CASSIGPYEQYF.

This sequence joins TRBV5-1 and TRBJ1-2; D is possibly TRBD1 (6 bases). V lost 0 bases and J lost 8, with 14 bases in between. CDR3 size: 14 residues. The germline V gene has CDR1 SGHRS and CDR2 YFSETQ. The CDR3 DNA reads as TGCGCCAGCAGCTTGGACCACCCCGGGGGCGGCTACACCTTC. Its translation is CASSLDHPGGGYTF.

The chain has TRBV5-6 and TRBJ2-7; 7 bases line up with TRBD1. After removal of 1 base from V and 3 bases from J, the junction contained 4 bases not matched to a gene. Germline lookup yields CDR1 SGHDT and CDR2 YYEEEE. The CDR3 totals 14 residues. The CDR3 loop is CASSLTGVNYEQYF. CDR3 in DNA: TGTGCCAGCAGCTTGACAGGGGTTAACTACGAGCAGTACTTC.

The chain recombines TRBV4-2 with TRBJ2-7, with 7 positions matching TRBD1. The CDR3 has 17 residues. Germline CDR1 and CDR2: LGHNA and YNFKEQ. J lost 6 bases, V lost 2 bases, and 16 bases had no gene match. The CDR3: CASSQKKRTGDLSEQYF. The CDR3 DNA reads as TGTGCCAGCAGCCAAAAGAAAAGGACAGGTGATTTGAGCGAGCAGTACTTC.

The V call is TRBV28, the J call TRBJ2-5; D not resolved. The germline gives CDR1 MDHEN, CDR2 SYDVKM. This CDR3 spans 14 amino acids. Trimming pared 3 bases from V and 2 bases from J, leaving 10 bases between. CDR3 sequence: CASSLIGIQETQYF. The CDR3 DNA reads as TGTGCCAGCAGTTTGATTGGTATACAAGAGACCCAGTACTTC.

The J gene is TRBJ2-2, the V gene TRBV6-5; TRBD2 matches 13 bases. The V gene's germline CDR1 is MNHEY and CDR2 SVGAGI. The CDR3 has 15 amino acids. Losses at the gene ends were 6 bases for V and 6 bases for J; bases not matched to a gene: 4. Here the CDR3 DNA reads TGTGCCAGCAGACCAGGACTAGCGGGAGCCGGGGAGCTGTTTTTT. Its translation: CASRPGLAGAGELFF.

The chain uses TRBV2 and TRBJ2-1; 7 bases are a match to TRBD2. The junction had 5 bases not matched to a gene; V was cut back by 1 base and J by 8 bases. The CDR3 sequence is 14 residues long. CDR1 SNHLY and CDR2 FYNNEI come from the germline V gene. The CDR3 loop is CASSEGEGKDEQFF. The CDR3, as DNA: TGTGCCAGCAGTGAAGGGGAGGGAAAGGATGAGCAGTTCTTC.

This chain links TRBV2 with TRBJ1-4; 7 bases map to TRBD1. The ends lost 3 bases at V and 8 bases at J; junction bases unmatched: 9. The germline CDR1 and CDR2 sequences are SNHLY and FYNNEI. The CDR3 has 15 amino acids. CDR3 region: CASSDGWDSNEKLFF. As DNA, the CDR3 is TGTGCCAGCAGTGATGGTTGGGACAGTAACGAAAAACTGTTTTTT.

The chain has TRBV19 and TRBJ1-1; D unclear. The CDR3 loop spans 15 amino acids. In germline, CDR1 is LNHDA, CDR2 SQIVND (reference sequence). The V end was cut by 2 bases, the J end by 4 bases, with 14 bases between. CDR3 region: CASSIQVSLSTEAFF. The DNA of the CDR3 is TGTGCCAGTAGTATACAGGTTTCCTTGTCCACTGAAGCTTTCTTT.

The chain joins TRBV30 to TRBJ2-7, with 10 positions matching TRBD2. Germline CDR1 GTSNPN, CDR2 SVGIG (reference sequence). V trimming: 3 bases; J trimming: 2 bases; junction bases outside the gene matches: 7. The length of the CDR3 is 15 residues. The CDR3: CAWSAGTSVTYEQYF. The CDR3 nucleotides read TGTGCCTGGAGCGCCGGGACTAGCGTAACCTACGAGCAGTACTTC.

This clone occurred once. This chain links TRBV13 with TRBJ1-1, with D perhaps TRBD1 (5 bases). Trimming took off 7 bases at V and 5 bases at J, with 14 bases between the two ends. The CDR3 extends over 13 amino acids. Germline CDR1 reads PRHDT; CDR2 reads FYEKMQ (reference sequence). The CDR3, as DNA: TGTGCCAGCAACGGGGCCCCGGGAACTGAAGCTTTCTTT. Encoded protein: CASNGAPGTEAFF.

The J gene is TRBJ1-2, the V gene TRBV2; perhaps TRBD1 as D (5 bases). The CDR3 has 15 amino acids. Trimming took 3 bases from V and 4 from J, leaving 15 bases between them. The germline gives CDR1 SNHLY, CDR2 FYNNEI. The CDR3 sequence: CASSESAGNVYGYTF. CDR3 DNA sequence: TGTGCCAGCAGTGAGTCGGCAGGGAACGTCTATGGCTACACCTTC.

This chain uses TRBV27 with TRBJ2-3; the D gene is possibly TRBD2 (6 bases). V lost 2 bases and J lost 2, with 11 bases in between. Germline-derived CDR1 and CDR2 are MNHEY and SMNVEV (reference sequence). The CDR3 is 15 amino acids. CDR3 sequence reads: CASSLAGINTDTQYF. As DNA, the CDR3 is TGTGCCAGCAGTTTAGCGGGGATTAACACAGATACGCAGTATTTT.

This clone has a single count. J is TRBJ2-7 and V is TRBV10-1; 8 bases map to TRBD2. This CDR3 spans 13 amino acids. After removal of 8 bases from V and 4 bases from J, the junction contained 7 bases not matched to a gene. CDR1 WNHNN and CDR2 SYGVQD come from the germline V gene (reference sequence). CDR3 residues: CASGPGLGYEQYF. The CDR3, as DNA: TGCGCCAGCGGGCCGGGACTAGGGTACGAGCAGTACTTC.

This rearrangement joins TRBV13 to TRBJ1-3, with TRBD1 identical over 9 bases. The CDR3 runs to 16 residues. V shed 5 bases, J shed 2 bases, and the junction held 7 bases outside the gene matches. The germline V gene has CDR1 PRHDT and CDR2 FYEKMQ (reference sequence). Here the CDR3 reads CASSPLQGAPGNTIYF. DNA for the CDR3: TGTGCCAGCAGCCCATTACAGGGGGCACCTGGAAACACCATATATTTT.

V is TRBV7-6 and J is TRBJ2-1; the D is unclear. There are 16 residues in the CDR3. V was clipped by 1 base and J by 1 base, with 11 bases between them. The germline CDR1 and CDR2 sequences are SGHVS and FNYEAQ. DNA of the CDR3: TGTGCCAGCAGCTTAGGACCGGACGGGTCCTACAATGAGCAGTTCTTC. As protein: CASSLGPDGSYNEQFF.

V and J are TRBV4-1 and TRBJ2-7; 7 nucleotides match TRBD2. Germline-derived CDR1 and CDR2 are MGHRA and YSYEKL. V trimming: 4 bases; J trimming: 0 bases; junction bases outside the gene matches: 6. CDR3 size: 15 residues. The CDR3 reads CASSLKRGSSYEQYF. CDR3 coding DNA: TGCGCCAGCAGCCTTAAGCGGGGTAGCTCCTACGAGCAGTACTTC.

The chain is built from TRBV9 and TRBJ2-1; possibly TRBD2 for D (6 bases). CDR1 is SGDLS and CDR2 is YYNGEE in the germline V gene. The V and J ends lost 0 bases and 5 bases respectively, with 12 bases between them. The CDR3 runs 15 residues. CDR3 in amino acids: CASSVGLASNNEQFF. The CDR3 DNA follows: TGTGCCAGCAGCGTAGGGCTAGCGAGTAACAATGAGCAGTTCTTC.

This chain links TRBV9 with TRBJ2-1; TRBD2 matches at 10 bases. The V and J ends lost 0 bases and 9 bases, in that order; junction bases with no gene match: 6. In germline, CDR1 is SGDLS, CDR2 YYNGEE. This CDR3 is 15 amino acids long. CDR3 region: CASSVDGTSAGEQFF. The CDR3 coding sequence is TGTGCCAGCAGCGTAGATGGGACTAGCGCAGGTGAGCAGTTCTTC.

The chain links TRBV7-2 to TRBJ1-1; D perhaps matches TRBD1 (6 bases). The CDR3 loop spans 15 amino acids. Trimming cost V 6 bases and J 3 bases, with 17 bases left between them. Germline V gives CDR1 SGHTA, CDR2 FQGNSA. The CDR3 reads CASSHNRVGDTEAFF. The CDR3 coding sequence is TGTGCCAGCAGTCATAACAGGGTAGGGGACACTGAAGCTTTCTTT.